This T cell receptor beta chain was documented in a study of OX40 agonist ivuxolimab in advanced cancers. Overall study: From roughly 20 to 79 years was the age range, with a mean of around 54 years, and over 70% were male. Three patients, one with hepatocellular carcinoma and two with cutaneous melanoma, achieved partial responses. The study, taken as a whole, reports: By week 6 at 0.1 to 3.0 mg/kg, blood CD4+ and CD8+ T cells had expanded clonally. CD4+ T cells averaged fewer expanded clones than CD8+ T cells.

V trimming: 7 bases; J trimming: 2 bases; junction bases outside the gene matches: 7. Germline loops: CDR1 MNHEY, CDR2 SVGAGI. This CDR3 comprises 14 residues. A remark on this clone: Its antigen is undetermined.

Clones were read by immunoSEQ multiplex PCR, and TCRdb kept only the in-frame ones, dropping some. The table records more than 20,000 clones, approximately 79% of them present only once. This clonotype was sampled from an adult with an advanced solid tumor such as melanoma, head and neck, liver or kidney cancer. The gene calls are TRBV6-5 and TRBJ2-7, with 8 bases matching TRBD1. This sample comprised CD4+ or CD8+ T cells sorted from blood, obtained in a trial of the OX40 agonist ivuxolimab. Written as DNA, the CDR3 is TGTGCCAGCACCAACGGACAGGGTACCTACGAGCAGTACTTC. Encoded protein: CASTNGQGTYEQYF.